Each of the 26 T cell receptor beta chains below was sequenced from the same sample in a study of cytomegalovirus exposure and HLA in healthy donors. Profiled with immunoSEQ multiplex PCR; TCRdb holds only in-frame clones, not every one. The sample has under 200,000 clones, 80% to 90% seen once; the top ten hold around 5%. Sequencing was carried out using PBMCs. The receptors derive from a woman aged 25 to 39 in good health and CMV-seronegative.

V and J are TRBV7-3 and TRBJ1-6; D uncertain. The germline CDR1 and CDR2 sequences are SGHTA and FQGTGA. The CDR3 loop spans 14 amino acids. V was shortened by 1 base and J by 7 bases, with 8 bases between the two germline ends. In DNA form, the CDR3 reads TGTGCCAGCAGCTTAAATCGGATGAATTCACCCCTCCACTTT. This gives the protein CASSLNRMNSPLHF.

This clone was seen only a few times. The chain has TRBV28 and TRBJ2-1, with 12 bases aligning to TRBD2. Per the germline V gene, CDR1 is MDHEN and CDR2 is SYDVKM. Trimming took 6 bases from V and 6 from J; bases not matched to a gene: 6. The CDR3 is made up of 15 amino acids. CDR3 bases: TGTGCCAGCAGACTGCCTAGCGGGAGGGCCAATGAGCAGTTCTTC. Amino acid sequence: CASRLPSGRANEQFF. Complete variable domain (other parts from reference TRBV28 and TRBJ2-1): DVKVTQSSRYLVKRTGEKVFLECVQDMDHENMFWYRQDPGLGLRLIYFSYDVKMKEKGDIPEGYSVSREKKERFSLILESASTNQTSMYLCASRLPSGRANEQFFGPGTRLTVL.

The chain links TRBV5-4 to TRBJ1-1, with D unresolved. The CDR3 has 15 residues. Trimming pared 0 bases from V and 0 bases from J, leaving 9 bases between. CDR1 is SGHNT and CDR2 is YYREEE in the germline V gene (reference sequence). CDR3 in amino acids: CASSLVRGMNTEAFF. CDR3 coding DNA: TGTGCCAGCAGCTTGGTAAGAGGGATGAACACTGAAGCTTTCTTT.

In this sample, this clone turned up a few times. The chain is built from TRBV5-1 and TRBJ2-7, with TRBD1 matching over 7 bases. CDR3 size: 17 residues. Per the germline V gene, CDR1 is SGHRS and CDR2 is YFSETQ. V shed 2 bases, J shed 2 bases, and the junction held 13 bases outside the gene matches. The CDR3 DNA is TGCGCCAGCAGCTTCACCCCTGGGGTAGGACAGGCCTACGAGCAGTACTTC. Residues: CASSFTPGVGQAYEQYF.

The chain uses TRBV7-9 and TRBJ2-7, with a weak D call TRBD2 (5 bases). The CDR3 totals 17 residues. V was pared by 5 bases and J by 6 bases, with 26 bases between. The V gene's germline CDR1 is SEHNR and CDR2 FQNEAQ (reference sequence). CDR3 in DNA: TGTGCCAGCAGCACACAAACACTAGTACTGCTATCTGCCGAGCAGTACTTC. It codes for CASSTQTLVLLSAEQYF.

The chain links TRBV4-3 to TRBJ2-1; D is unclear. Deletions cut 2 bases from V and 8 bases from J, with 13 bases between. There are 14 residues in the CDR3. Germline values: CDR1 LGHNA, CDR2 YSLEER. Written as DNA, the CDR3 is TGCGCCAGCAGCCAAAGCCCTCTCCTTGATGAGCAGTTCTTC. Its translation: CASSQSPLLDEQFF.

This clone has only one observation. V gene TRBV11-1 combines with J gene TRBJ1-1, with a weak D call TRBD1 (5 bases). This CDR3 region has 13 residues. V shed 6 bases and J shed 1 base, with 9 bases lying between them. In germline, CDR1 is SGHAT, CDR2 FQDESV (reference sequence). The CDR3 sequence is CASSMGENTEAFF. The CDR3 nucleotides are TGTGCCAGCAGTATGGGGGAGAACACTGAAGCTTTCTTT.

This clone has only a few counts. The chain combines TRBV5-4 with TRBJ1-6, with TRBD1 matching 7 bases. The CDR3 extends over 16 amino acids. CDR1 and CDR2 (germline): SGHNT, YYREEE (reference sequence). V was clipped by 4 bases and J by 10 bases; unmatched bases: 14. The DNA for the CDR3 is TGTGCCAGCAGCGTCGGGCGCGCAGGGGGTTCATCACCCCTCCACTTT. Its translation is CASSVGRAGGSSPLHF.

CDR3 sequence reads: CASRLEFNQPQHF. CDR3 in DNA: TGCGCCAGCAGACTGGAGTTCAATCAGCCCCAGCATTTT. The chain uses TRBV5-1 and TRBJ1-5; no definite D call. The germline V gene encodes CDR1 SGHRS and CDR2 YFSETQ. Between the trimmed V and J ends, which lost 5 bases and 3 bases, there was a span of 9 bases. CDR3 size: 13 residues.

The rearrangement uses TRBV5-1 and TRBJ2-1; 7 nucleotides match TRBD2. Per germline, CDR1 SGHRS and CDR2 YFSETQ. Germline trimming cut 3 bases from V and 9 bases from J; bases unmatched to any gene: 12. The CDR3 is 15 amino acids. The CDR3 sequence is CASSSGGGMISEQFF. The CDR3 DNA reads as TGCGCCAGCAGCTCGGGGGGTGGGATGATCAGTGAGCAGTTCTTC.

The V and J genes are TRBV7-3 and TRBJ2-7; 9 positions match TRBD1. The ends lost 5 bases at V and 3 bases at J; junction bases unmatched: 8. From germline, CDR1 is SGHTA and CDR2 FQGTGA. CDR3 length equals 15 residues. The chain's CDR3 is CASSPMGTGHYEQYF. For the CDR3, the DNA is TGTGCCAGCAGCCCGATGGGGACAGGGCACTACGAGCAGTACTTC. Full variable domain (rest looked up from reference TRBV7-3 and TRBJ2-7): GAGVSQTPSNKVTEKGKYVELRCDPISGHTALYWYRQSLGQGPEFLIYFQGTGAADDSGLPNDRFFAVRPEGSVSTLKIQRTERGDSAVYLCASSPMGTGHYEQYFGPGTRLTVT.

The V call is TRBV5-4, the J call TRBJ2-5; 7 bases match TRBD2. The trim removed 4 bases at V and 5 bases at J, leaving 17 bases unmatched. This CDR3 region has 17 residues. Germline V CDR1 and CDR2: SGHNT, YYREEE (reference sequence). CDR3 DNA sequence: TGTGCCAGCAGCGGGCGTCCGGGTGGGGGGGGTCATGAGACCCAGTACTTC. Translating gives CASSGRPGGGGHETQYF.

V gene TRBV28 combines with J gene TRBJ2-1, with 7 positions matching TRBD1. Per germline, CDR1 MDHEN and CDR2 SYDVKM. The J segment lost 8 bases and the V segment lost 10 bases, leaving 26 bases of the junction unmatched. The CDR3 spans 18 residues. CDR3 coding DNA: TGTGCCACCCTTACGGTTAGACAGGGTAGATTACGAGGGGATGAGCAGTTCTTC. This codes for CATLTVRQGRLRGDEQFF.

V is TRBV6-4 and J is TRBJ2-1; D remains unclear. The CDR3 is 13 residues long. Deletions cut 0 bases from V and 4 bases from J, with 4 bases between. The germline V gene has CDR1 MRHNA and CDR2 SNTAGT. CDR3 in amino acids: CASSDSAYNEQFF. The CDR3 nucleotides are TGTGCCAGCAGTGACTCAGCTTACAATGAGCAGTTCTTC.

This chain links TRBV6-4 with TRBJ2-3, with a weak D call TRBD1 (6 bases). There are 14 residues in the CDR3. V gave up 2 bases and J gave up 5 bases, with 11 bases separating them. The V gene's germline CDR1 is MRHNA and CDR2 SNTAGT. Written as DNA, the CDR3 is TGTGCCAGCAGTGACACAGGGAAAGAAGATACGCAGTATTTT. It is translated as CASSDTGKEDTQYF.

The chain has TRBV28 and TRBJ2-5; D perhaps matches TRBD2 (6 bases). V gave up 2 bases and J gave up 4 bases, with 8 bases separating them. The CDR3 is 13 residues long. Germline V lookup: CDR1 MDHEN, CDR2 SYDVKM. CDR3 in DNA: TGTGCCAGCAGTTTAATGGAGGGAGAGACCCAGTACTTC. Its translation is CASSLMEGETQYF. Supplemented by reference TRBV28 and TRBJ2-5, the full variable domain reads DVKVTQSSRYLVKRTGEKVFLECVQDMDHENMFWYRQDPGLGLRLIYFSYDVKMKEKGDIPEGYSVSREKKERFSLILESASTNQTSMYLCASSLMEGETQYFGPGTRLLVL.

The chain combines TRBV4-3 with TRBJ1-1; a weak D match, TRBD1 (5 bases). In germline, CDR1 is LGHNA, CDR2 YSLEER. Trimming pared 0 bases from V and 1 base from J, leaving 9 bases between. This CDR3 comprises 15 residues. The CDR3 sequence is CASSQEWGGNTEAFF. The DNA of the CDR3 is TGCGCCAGCAGCCAAGAATGGGGGGGGAACACTGAAGCTTTCTTT.

The chain links TRBV7-2 to TRBJ2-1, with a weak D call TRBD2 (6 bases). Trimming removed 0 bases at V and 2 bases at J, with 11 bases between. This CDR3 contains 16 residues. Per the germline V gene, CDR1 is SGHTA and CDR2 is FQGNSA. CDR3 amino acids: CASSLAAGPTYNEQFF. The CDR3 nucleotides read TGTGCCAGCAGCTTAGCGGCGGGACCAACCTACAATGAGCAGTTCTTC.

The rearrangement uses TRBV7-8 and TRBJ1-3; D may be TRBD1 (5 bases). The CDR3 length is 16 residues. The germline V gene has CDR1 SGHVS and CDR2 FQNEAQ. The V end lost 4 bases, the J end lost 0 bases, and 13 bases lay between the germline ends. CDR3 sequence (DNA): TGTGCCAGCAGCTCCGACAGACTAAGCTCTGGAAACACCATATATTTT. Protein product: CASSSDRLSSGNTIYF.

This rearrangement joins TRBV7-3 to TRBJ2-3, with a tentative D call TRBD2 (6 bases). Germline CDR1 and CDR2: SGHTA and FQGTGA. Deletions cut 5 bases from V and 0 bases from J, with 12 bases between. The CDR3 contains 15 residues. CDR3 bases: TGTGCCAGCAGCATTAGCGGACCTAGCACAGATACGCAGTATTTT. It translates to CASSISGPSTDTQYF.

The rearrangement links TRBV2 to TRBJ2-7; D is ambiguous. The CDR3 is 11 amino acids. Trimming shortened V by 1 base and J by 5 bases, and 3 bases separated the two germline ends. Germline assignment: CDR1 SNHLY and CDR2 FYNNEI. The CDR3 loop reads CASSEGNEQYF. DNA of the CDR3: TGTGCCAGCAGTGAAGGAAACGAGCAGTACTTC.

The chain employs TRBV6-6 and TRBJ1-1; D is unclear. This CDR3 has 14 amino acids. Trimming pared 5 bases from V and 0 bases from J, leaving 10 bases between. Germline V gene sequence: CDR1 MNHNY, CDR2 SVGAGI (reference sequence). The CDR3 DNA follows: TGTGCCAGCAGTACTCAGACAATGAACACTGAAGCTTTCTTT. This translates into CASSTQTMNTEAFF.

This sequence joins TRBV13 and TRBJ1-1; D may be TRBD1 (5 bases). The germline V and J ends were trimmed by 5 bases and 2 bases, with 9 bases remaining between them. CDR1 is PRHDT, CDR2 FYEKMQ, per germline (reference sequence). The CDR3 covers 13 residues. The CDR3 DNA is TGTGCCAGCAGCGAGGGGCTTAACACTGAAGCTTTCTTT. It yields the protein CASSEGLNTEAFF.

The chain is built from TRBV21-1 and TRBJ1-5. TRBV21-1 is deemed a pseudogene. There are 13 residues in the CDR3. The CDR3 DNA reads TGTGCCAGCAGCATCGGCATTCTCAAGCCCCAGCATTTT. The encoded protein is CASSIGILKPQHF.

J is TRBJ2-5 and V is TRBV15; 11 nucleotides match TRBD2. CDR1 and CDR2 from the germline V gene are LNHNV and YYDKDF (reference sequence). The CDR3 loop spans 15 amino acids. V shed 5 bases, J shed 4 bases, and the junction held 6 bases outside the gene matches. As DNA, the CDR3 is TGTGCCACCAGCTTAATAGCGGGGGGGCTAGAGACCCAGTACTTC. Translation: CATSLIAGGLETQYF.

This chain's CDR3 is CASSHPGQGTYEQYF. The CDR3 nucleotides read TGTGCCAGCAGCCACCCGGGACAGGGTACCTACGAGCAGTACTTC. The rearrangement uses TRBV7-8 and TRBJ2-7, with TRBD1 matching over 9 bases. After removal of 5 bases from V and 2 bases from J, the junction contained 7 bases not matched to a gene. The CDR3 spans 15 residues. CDR1 and CDR2 from the germline V gene are SGHVS and FQNEAQ.